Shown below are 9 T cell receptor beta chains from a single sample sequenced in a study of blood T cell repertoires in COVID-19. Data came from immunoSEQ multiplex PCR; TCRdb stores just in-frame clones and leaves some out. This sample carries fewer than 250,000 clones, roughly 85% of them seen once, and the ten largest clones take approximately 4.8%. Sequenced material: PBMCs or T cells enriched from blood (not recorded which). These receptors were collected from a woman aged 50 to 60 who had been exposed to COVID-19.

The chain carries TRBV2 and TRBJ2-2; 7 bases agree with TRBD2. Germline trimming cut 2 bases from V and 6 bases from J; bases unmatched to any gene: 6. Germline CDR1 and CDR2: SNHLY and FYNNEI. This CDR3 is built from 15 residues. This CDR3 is CASSERSAGAGELFF. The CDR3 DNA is TGTGCCAGCAGTGAAAGGAGTGCGGGGGCCGGGGAGCTGTTTTTT.

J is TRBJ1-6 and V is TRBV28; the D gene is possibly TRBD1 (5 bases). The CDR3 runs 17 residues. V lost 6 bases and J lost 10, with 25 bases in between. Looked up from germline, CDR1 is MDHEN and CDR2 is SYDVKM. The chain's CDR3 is CASSPFIWGRGGSPLHF. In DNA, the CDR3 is TGTGCCAGCAGCCCCTTTATTTGGGGGAGGGGAGGATCACCCCTCCACTTT.

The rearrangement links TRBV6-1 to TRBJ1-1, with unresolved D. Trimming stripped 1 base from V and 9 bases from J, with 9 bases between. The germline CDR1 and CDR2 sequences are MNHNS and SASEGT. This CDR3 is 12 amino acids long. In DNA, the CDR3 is TGTGCCAGCAGTGAAGGCGGCAGACAAGCTTTCTTT. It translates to CASSEGGRQAFF.

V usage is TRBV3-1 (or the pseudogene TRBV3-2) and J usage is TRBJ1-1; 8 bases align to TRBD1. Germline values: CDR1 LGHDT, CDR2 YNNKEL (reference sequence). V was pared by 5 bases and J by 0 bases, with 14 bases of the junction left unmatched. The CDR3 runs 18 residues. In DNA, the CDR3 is TGTGCCAGCAGCAAAAGAGCGGGACAGGCCCTTATGAACACTGAAGCTTTCTTT. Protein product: CASSKRAGQALMNTEAFF.

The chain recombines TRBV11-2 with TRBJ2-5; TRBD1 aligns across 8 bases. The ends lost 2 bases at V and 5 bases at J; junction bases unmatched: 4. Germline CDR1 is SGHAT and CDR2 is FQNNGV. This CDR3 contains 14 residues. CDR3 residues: CASSLWTGRETQYF. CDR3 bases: TGTGCCAGCAGCTTATGGACAGGGAGGGAGACCCAGTACTTC.

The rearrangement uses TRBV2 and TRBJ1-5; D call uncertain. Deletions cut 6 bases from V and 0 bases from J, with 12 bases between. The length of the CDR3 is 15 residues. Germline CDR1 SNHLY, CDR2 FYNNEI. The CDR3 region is CASSAGSYSNQPQHF. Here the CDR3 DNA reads TGTGCCAGCAGCGCGGGAAGTTATAGCAATCAGCCCCAGCATTTT.

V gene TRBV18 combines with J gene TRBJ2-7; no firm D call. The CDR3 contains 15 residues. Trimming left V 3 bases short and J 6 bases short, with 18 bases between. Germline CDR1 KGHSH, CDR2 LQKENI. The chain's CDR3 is CASSPKSPQISEQYF. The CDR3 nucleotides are TGTGCCAGCTCACCGAAATCTCCCCAAATTAGCGAGCAGTACTTC.

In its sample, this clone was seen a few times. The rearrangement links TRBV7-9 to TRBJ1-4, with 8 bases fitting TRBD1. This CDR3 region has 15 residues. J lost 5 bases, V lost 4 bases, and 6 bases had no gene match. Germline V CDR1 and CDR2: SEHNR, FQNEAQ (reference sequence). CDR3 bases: TGTGCCAGCAGCTCCTCCGGGACAGGCAATGAAAAACTGTTTTTT. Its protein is CASSSSGTGNEKLFF.

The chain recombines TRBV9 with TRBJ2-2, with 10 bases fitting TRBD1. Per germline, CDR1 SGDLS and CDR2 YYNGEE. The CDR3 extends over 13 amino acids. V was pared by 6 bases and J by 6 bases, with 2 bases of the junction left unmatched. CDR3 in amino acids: CASTTGGSGELFF. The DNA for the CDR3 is TGTGCCAGCACGACAGGGGGCTCCGGGGAGCTGTTTTTT. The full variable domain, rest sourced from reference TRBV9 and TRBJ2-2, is DSGVTQTPKHLITATGQRVTLRCSPRSGDLSVYWYQQSLDQGLQFLIQYYNGEERAKGNILERFSAQQFPDLHSELNLSSLELGDSALYFCASTTGGSGELFFGEGSRLTVL.